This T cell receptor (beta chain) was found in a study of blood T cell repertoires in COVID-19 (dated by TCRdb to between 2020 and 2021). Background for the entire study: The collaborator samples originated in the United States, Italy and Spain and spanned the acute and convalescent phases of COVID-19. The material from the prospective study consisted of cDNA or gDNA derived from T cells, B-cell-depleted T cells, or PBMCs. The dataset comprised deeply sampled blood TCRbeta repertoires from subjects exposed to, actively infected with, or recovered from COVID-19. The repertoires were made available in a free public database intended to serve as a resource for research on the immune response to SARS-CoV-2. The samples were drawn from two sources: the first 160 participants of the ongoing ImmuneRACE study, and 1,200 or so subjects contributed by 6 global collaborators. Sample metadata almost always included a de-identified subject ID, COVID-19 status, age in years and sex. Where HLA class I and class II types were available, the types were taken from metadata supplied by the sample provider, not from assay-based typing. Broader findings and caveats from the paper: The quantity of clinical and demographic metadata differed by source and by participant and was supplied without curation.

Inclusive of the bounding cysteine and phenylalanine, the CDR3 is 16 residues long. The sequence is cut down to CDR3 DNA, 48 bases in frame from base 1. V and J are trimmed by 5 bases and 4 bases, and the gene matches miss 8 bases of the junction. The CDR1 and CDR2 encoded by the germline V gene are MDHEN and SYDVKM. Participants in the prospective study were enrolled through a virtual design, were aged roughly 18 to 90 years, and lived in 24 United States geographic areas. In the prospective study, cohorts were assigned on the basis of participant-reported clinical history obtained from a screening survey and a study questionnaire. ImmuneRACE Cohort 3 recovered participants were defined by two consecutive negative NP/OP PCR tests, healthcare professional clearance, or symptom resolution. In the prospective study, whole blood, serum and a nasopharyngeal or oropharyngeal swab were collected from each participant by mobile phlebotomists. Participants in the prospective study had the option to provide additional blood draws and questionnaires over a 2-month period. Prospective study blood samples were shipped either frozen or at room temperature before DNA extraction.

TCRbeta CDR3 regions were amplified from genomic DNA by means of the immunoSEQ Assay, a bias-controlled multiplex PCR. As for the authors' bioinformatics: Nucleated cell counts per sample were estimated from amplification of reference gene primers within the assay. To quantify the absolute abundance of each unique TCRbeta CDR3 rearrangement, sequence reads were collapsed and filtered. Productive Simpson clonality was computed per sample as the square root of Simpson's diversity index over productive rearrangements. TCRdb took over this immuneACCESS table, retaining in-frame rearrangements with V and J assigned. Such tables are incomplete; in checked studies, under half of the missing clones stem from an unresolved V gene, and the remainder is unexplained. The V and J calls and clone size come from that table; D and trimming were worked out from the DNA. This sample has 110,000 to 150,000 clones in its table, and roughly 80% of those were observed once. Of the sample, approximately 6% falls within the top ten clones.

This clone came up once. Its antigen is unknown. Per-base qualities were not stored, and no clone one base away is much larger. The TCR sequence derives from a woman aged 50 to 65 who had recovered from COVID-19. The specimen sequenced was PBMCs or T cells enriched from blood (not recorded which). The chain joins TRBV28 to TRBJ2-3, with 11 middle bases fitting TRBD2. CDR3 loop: CASSTIAGGRADTQYF. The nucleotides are TGTGCCAGCAGTACTATAGCGGGGGGGCGCGCAGATACGCAGTATTTT.